This T cell receptor (beta chain) was profiled in a study of CD8 T cells in Susac syndrome. Germline values: CDR1 PRHDT, CDR2 FYEKMQ (reference sequence). There are 15 residues in the CDR3. Trimming left V 5 bases short and J 4 bases short, with 17 bases between. cDNA came from roughly 0.5 to 1 ug RNA primed by random hexamers. TCRdb independently ran MiXCR on the immunoSEQ multiplex PCR reads; one entry per CDR3 protein. The sample carries 180,000 or so distinct CDR3 sequences, approximately 96% recorded once. This clonotype was obtained from a human donor in good health. The chain is built from TRBV13 and TRBJ1-1; D not certain. What was sequenced was CD4+ T cells from PBMCs. This chain's CDR3 is CASSTSTLFPTEAFF. DNA of the CDR3: TGTGCCAGCAGCACCTCGACACTCTTCCCCACTGAAGCTTTCTTT.